These 30 T cell receptor beta chains were sequenced from one sample in a study of OX40 agonist ivuxolimab in advanced cancers. Assay used: immunoSEQ multiplex PCR; TCRdb lists only in-frame clones, some missing. The repertoire holds approximately 69,000 clones, with 70% to 90% as singletons. The source was CD4+ or CD8+ T cells sorted from blood, collected in a trial of the OX40 agonist ivuxolimab. The receptor source for this set is an adult with an advanced solid tumor such as melanoma, head and neck, liver or kidney cancer.

CDR3 nucleotide sequence: TGTGCCAGCAGTCAGTTTAGCCAGTACACCGGGGAGCTGTTTTTT. Amino acid sequence: CASSQFSQYTGELFF. V gene TRBV13 combines with J gene TRBJ2-2; D ambiguous. Germline lookup yields CDR1 PRHDT and CDR2 FYEKMQ (reference sequence). The CDR3 contains 15 residues. V shed 6 bases and J shed 3 bases, with 14 bases lying between them.

The V call is TRBV7-2, the J call TRBJ2-4, with D uncertain. This CDR3 region has 16 residues. Germline V CDR1 and CDR2: SGHTA, FQGNSA. The V and J ends lost 1 base and 0 bases respectively, with 10 bases between them. CDR3 protein: CASSLDTRIAKNIQYF. DNA of the CDR3: TGTGCCAGCAGCTTAGATACAAGGATAGCCAAAAACATTCAGTACTTC.

The chain carries TRBV19 and TRBJ2-3; 7 bases line up with TRBD2. The trim removed 1 base at V and 4 bases at J, leaving 11 bases unmatched. The germline V gene has CDR1 LNHDA and CDR2 SQIVND (reference sequence). The CDR3 extends over 17 amino acids. CDR3 protein: CASSIAVGGFGADTQYF. The CDR3 coding sequence is TGTGCCAGTAGTATAGCCGTCGGGGGGTTCGGGGCAGATACGCAGTATTTT.

The chain uses TRBV5-4 and TRBJ1-2; TRBD1 agrees at 7 bases. The CDR3 consists of 15 residues. Germline trimming cut 1 base from V and 7 bases from J; bases unmatched to any gene: 10. The V gene's germline CDR1 is SGHNT and CDR2 YYREEE (reference sequence). The CDR3 loop reads CASSLTQGPGAGYTF. The DNA for the CDR3 is TGTGCCAGCAGCTTGACACAGGGGCCTGGCGCTGGCTACACCTTC.

The rearrangement joins TRBV4-3 to TRBJ2-5; 8 nucleotides agree with TRBD1. With V trimmed by 2 bases and J by 3 bases, 8 bases remained unmatched. CDR3 size: 16 residues. The germline V gene has CDR1 LGHNA and CDR2 YSLEER. Here the CDR3 DNA reads TGCGCCAGCAGCCAAACCCCGGACAGGGACGAAGAGACCCAGTACTTC. It yields the protein CASSQTPDRDEETQYF.

The chain couples TRBV5-1 to TRBJ2-2, with D uncertain. From germline, CDR1 is SGHRS and CDR2 YFSETQ. The CDR3 length is 17 residues. V gave up 0 bases and J gave up 1 base, with 13 bases separating them. This CDR3 reads CASSLGVSLGNTGELFF. CDR3 in DNA: TGCGCCAGCAGCTTGGGGGTCTCTTTGGGGAACACCGGGGAGCTGTTTTTT.

Sample share makes this clone medium-sized. This rearrangement joins TRBV2 to TRBJ1-5; weak D call: TRBD1 (5 bases). The V end was cut by 9 bases, the J end by 0 bases, with 12 bases between. There are 14 residues in the CDR3. CDR1 is SNHLY and CDR2 is FYNNEI in the germline V gene. DNA for the CDR3: TGTGCCAGTCAGGGTCCTAATAGCAATCAGCCCCAGCATTTT. This sequence encodes CASQGPNSNQPQHF.

The chain links TRBV6-6 to TRBJ2-3; maybe TRBD1 (6 bases). CDR1 and CDR2 (germline): MNHNY, SVGAGI (reference sequence). This CDR3 spans 15 amino acids. V lost 1 base, J lost 4 bases, and 12 bases lay in between. The CDR3 region has the DNA TGTGCCAGCAGTTACTTAGGGGGTTGGGCAGATACGCAGTATTTT. Translating it yields CASSYLGGWADTQYF.

V gene TRBV5-6 combines with J gene TRBJ2-6; D gene unclear. V lost 4 bases to trimming and J lost 0 bases, with 8 bases between them. The CDR3 consists of 15 residues. Germline V gene data show CDR1 as SGHDT and CDR2 as YYEEEE. As DNA, the CDR3 is TGTGCCAGCAGCCTCCGAAGCTCTGGGGCCAACGTCCTGACTTTC. Translation gives CASSLRSSGANVLTF.

This chain joins TRBV28 and TRBJ1-5, with 7 bases identical to TRBD1. The CDR3 runs to 16 residues. In germline, CDR1 is MDHEN, CDR2 SYDVKM. The ends lost 6 bases at V and 4 bases at J; junction bases unmatched: 12. CDR3 loop: CASSLITGTVNQPQHF. Written as DNA, the CDR3 is TGTGCCAGCAGCCTAATAACCGGGACAGTTAATCAGCCCCAGCATTTT.

The rearrangement joins TRBV29-1 to TRBJ1-1, with 7 bases that match TRBD1. This CDR3 is 14 amino acids long. Per the germline V gene, CDR1 is SQVTM and CDR2 is ANQGSEA. Trimming removed 4 bases from V and 4 bases from J; junction bases left unmatched: 9. The CDR3 nucleotides read TGCAGCGTTGGGATGGCAGGGGGGCGCACTGAAGCTTTCTTT. Translated: CSVGMAGGRTEAFF.

This clone came up a few times. The chain joins TRBV27 to TRBJ1-2, with D unclear. This CDR3 comprises 12 residues. The V end was cut by 8 bases, the J end by 3 bases, with 10 bases between. Germline-derived CDR1 and CDR2 are MNHEY and SMNVEV (reference sequence). CDR3 nucleotides: TGTGCCAGCCGGAGGGAGGACTATGGCTACACCTTC. Its translation is CASRREDYGYTF.

The chain uses TRBV19 and TRBJ2-7, with TRBD2 identical over 10 bases. V shed 5 bases and J 3 bases; nucleotides not matched to a gene: 10. Germline lookup yields CDR1 LNHDA and CDR2 SQIVND (reference sequence). CDR3 length equals 16 residues. CDR3 residues: CASSFSSGGGLYEQYF. CDR3 DNA sequence: TGTGCCAGTAGTTTTTCTAGCGGGGGTGGACTCTACGAGCAGTACTTC.

The chain uses TRBV30 and TRBJ1-4, with D perhaps TRBD1 (5 bases). Trimming shortened V by 5 bases and J by 7 bases, and 8 bases separated the two germline ends. The CDR3 is 11 residues long. Germline V gene data show CDR1 as GTSNPN and CDR2 as SVGIG (reference sequence). Here the CDR3 DNA reads TGTGCCTGGGGGGGTAGTGAAAAACTGTTTTTT. Its translation is CAWGGSEKLFF. The full variable domain, in which reference TRBV30 and TRBJ1-4 provide the parts outside the CDR3, is SQTIHQWPATLVQPVGSPLSLECTVEGTSNPNLYWYRQAAGRGLQLLFYSVGIGQISSEVPQNLSASRPQDRQFILSSKKLLLSDSGFYLCAWGGSEKLFFGSGTQLSVL.

This clone was detected a few times. The chain carries TRBV30 and TRBJ1-1; D may be TRBD1 (6 bases). This CDR3 has 15 residues. Deletions cut 0 bases from V and 6 bases from J, with 17 bases between. Looked up from germline, CDR1 is GTSNPN and CDR2 is SVGIG (reference sequence). The CDR3 nucleotides are TGTGCCTGGAGTGTAAAAGGGCAGGGGAAGGCTGAAGCTTTCTTT. This gives the protein CAWSVKGQGKAEAFF.

The chain employs TRBV30 and TRBJ1-5, with TRBD1 as a possible D gene (5 bases). Trimming cost V 5 bases and J 3 bases, with 8 bases left between them. This CDR3 spans 12 amino acids. CDR1 is GTSNPN and CDR2 is SVGIG in the germline V gene (reference sequence). The CDR3 nucleotides read TGTGCCTGGGGGGGGTTCAATCAGCCCCAGCATTTT. Residues: CAWGGFNQPQHF.

The chain recombines TRBV28 with TRBJ1-4; the D gene is possibly TRBD1 (5 bases). The CDR3 runs to 14 residues. Trimming removed 6 bases at V and 3 bases at J, with 11 bases between. Germline lookup yields CDR1 MDHEN and CDR2 SYDVKM. The DNA for the CDR3 is TGTGCCAGCAGCCCCCCGGGGGCTAATGAAAAACTGTTTTTT. It translates to CASSPPGANEKLFF.

This chain joins TRBV7-9 and TRBJ2-2; D gene unclear. The CDR3 spans 16 residues. The V end was cut by 6 bases, the J end by 1 base, with 15 bases between. CDR1 and CDR2 from the germline V gene are SEHNR and FQNEAQ (reference sequence). This chain's CDR3 is CASRKPRTGNTGELFF. CDR3 sequence (DNA): TGTGCCAGCAGAAAACCGCGGACGGGGAACACCGGGGAGCTGTTTTTT.

The chain recombines TRBV14 with TRBJ2-2, with D maybe TRBD2 (5 bases). Germline V gives CDR1 SGHDN, CDR2 FVKESK. V dropped 4 bases and J dropped 5 bases, with 14 bases sitting between them. This CDR3 spans 15 amino acids. CDR3 protein: CASSPQAGPTGELFF. CDR3 coding DNA: TGTGCCAGCAGCCCTCAGGCGGGTCCGACCGGGGAGCTGTTTTTT. The variable domain in full, with the rest retrieved from reference TRBV14 and TRBJ2-2, is EAGVTQFPSHSVIEKGQTVTLRCDPISGHDNLYWYRRVMGKEIKFLLHFVKESKQDESGMPNNRFLAERTGGTYSTLKVQPAELEDSGVYFCASSPQAGPTGELFFGEGSRLTVL.

This rearrangement joins TRBV11-2 to TRBJ2-7, with D maybe TRBD2 (5 bases). The V gene's germline CDR1 is SGHAT and CDR2 FQNNGV. The CDR3 has 13 amino acids. The V gene lost 4 bases and the J gene lost 9 bases, with 16 bases spanning the gap. CDR3 sequence reads: CASSSSPGGRQYF. CDR3 in DNA: TGTGCCAGCAGCTCCTCCCCAGGTGGGAGGCAGTACTTC.

The chain uses TRBV28 and TRBJ2-2; 7 bases fit TRBD1. CDR3 length equals 15 residues. The J segment lost 7 bases and the V segment lost 1 base, leaving 6 bases of the junction unmatched. Germline values: CDR1 MDHEN, CDR2 SYDVKM. The CDR3, as DNA: TGTGCCAGCAGTTTATCCCCGACAGGGAACGGGGAGCTGTTTTTT. The encoded protein is CASSLSPTGNGELFF.

This clone was observed once. The chain recombines TRBV7-9 with TRBJ2-7; 8 bases are shared with TRBD2. V gave up 2 bases and J gave up 0 bases; unmatched junction bases: 9. Germline lookup yields CDR1 SEHNR and CDR2 FQNEAQ (reference sequence). CDR3 length equals 17 residues. CDR3 nucleotide sequence: TGTGCCAGCAGCTTACCCCAACCCGGGGGGGTCTCCTACGAGCAGTACTTC. As protein: CASSLPQPGGVSYEQYF.

The table lists this clone with a few counts. The rearrangement links TRBV5-6 to TRBJ2-1, with D hard to call. The CDR3 runs 13 residues. Germline CDR1 and CDR2: SGHDT and YYEEEE. Trimming took 0 bases from V and 4 from J, leaving 5 bases between them. CDR3 DNA: TGTGCCAGCAGCTTGGTCGGATACAATGAGCAGTTCTTC. This translates into CASSLVGYNEQFF.

The chain is built from TRBV15 and TRBJ2-7; TRBD2 agrees at 7 bases. Trimming cost V 6 bases and J 4 bases; bases outside gene matches: 12. CDR3 length: 15 residues. Germline V lookup: CDR1 LNHNV, CDR2 YYDKDF (reference sequence). The CDR3 loop reads CATRDTGREDYEQYF. CDR3 coding DNA: TGTGCCACCAGGGATACGGGACGGGAGGATTACGAGCAGTACTTC.

This clone was observed a few times. V usage is TRBV18 and J usage is TRBJ2-2; D ambiguous. V lost 3 bases, J lost 4 bases, and 12 bases lay in between. Looked up from germline, CDR1 is KGHSH and CDR2 is LQKENI. The CDR3 is 15 residues long. CDR3 DNA: TGTGCCAGCTCACCGGGCCAGGTGGGCACCGGGGAGCTGTTTTTT. The encoded protein is CASSPGQVGTGELFF.

The rearrangement uses TRBV5-4 and TRBJ2-1; 9 bases fit TRBD2. Germline loops: CDR1 SGHNT, CDR2 YYREEE (reference sequence). The length of the CDR3 is 15 residues. Trimming took 0 bases from V and 5 from J; bases not matched to a gene: 3. CDR3 in DNA: TGTGCCAGCAGCTTGGATAGCGGGGGTCACAATGAGCAGTTCTTC. As protein: CASSLDSGGHNEQFF.

In DNA, the CDR3 is TGTGCCAGTGACTCCCACACCGGGGAGCTGTTTTTT. It specifies CASDSHTGELFF. This sequence joins TRBV28 and TRBJ2-2; D is uncertain. Trimming stripped 9 bases from V and 3 bases from J, with 8 bases between. CDR1 and CDR2 (germline): MDHEN, SYDVKM. The CDR3 loop spans 12 amino acids.

This clone was seen once. This chain uses TRBV4-3 with TRBJ2-1; 10 bases fit TRBD2. The CDR3 sequence is 15 residues long. Germline CDR1 LGHNA, CDR2 YSLEER. With 1 base clipped from V and 7 bases from J, the junction kept 4 bases outside the gene matches. The CDR3 protein is CASSQGSSGSNEQFF. The CDR3 region has the DNA TGCGCCAGCAGCCAAGGGTCTAGCGGGAGTAATGAGCAGTTCTTC.

The chain recombines TRBV4-3 with TRBJ2-1; D not certain. Germline values: CDR1 LGHNA, CDR2 YSLEER. V was pared by 0 bases and J by 11 bases, with 11 bases between. This CDR3 is built from 13 residues. The CDR3 sequence is CASSQDRTAQQFF. The CDR3 nucleotides are TGCGCCAGCAGCCAAGATAGGACCGCTCAGCAGTTCTTC.

The chain couples TRBV19 to TRBJ2-3; D may be TRBD1 or TRBD2 (5 bases each). Per the germline V gene, CDR1 is LNHDA and CDR2 is SQIVND (reference sequence). Trimming stripped 7 bases from V and 2 bases from J, with 10 bases between. This CDR3 contains 13 residues. The CDR3 sequence is CASMGVFTDTQYF. The CDR3 bases are TGTGCCAGTATGGGGGTTTTCACAGATACGCAGTATTTT.